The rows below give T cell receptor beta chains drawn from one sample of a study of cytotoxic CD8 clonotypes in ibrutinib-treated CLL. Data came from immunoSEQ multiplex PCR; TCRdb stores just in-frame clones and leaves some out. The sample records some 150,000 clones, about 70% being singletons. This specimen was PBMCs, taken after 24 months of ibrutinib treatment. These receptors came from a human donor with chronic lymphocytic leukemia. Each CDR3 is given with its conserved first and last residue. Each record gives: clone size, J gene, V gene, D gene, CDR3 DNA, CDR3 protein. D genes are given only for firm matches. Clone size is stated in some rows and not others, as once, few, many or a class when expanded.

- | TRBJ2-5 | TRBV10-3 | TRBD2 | TGTGCCTCCGCAACTAGCGAAGAGACCCAGTACTTC | CASATSEETQYF
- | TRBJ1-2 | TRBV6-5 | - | TGTGCCAGCAGTTTAGGGGATGGGGCTAACTATGGCTACACCTTC | CASSLGDGANYGYTF
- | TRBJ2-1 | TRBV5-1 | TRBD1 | TGCGCCAGCAGCGTGGGGGACAGGGGAGGCGATGAGCAGTTCTTC | CASSVGDRGGDEQFF
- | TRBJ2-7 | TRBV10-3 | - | TGTGCCATCAGTGGTACGGGGGACCAGTACTTC | CAISGTGDQYF
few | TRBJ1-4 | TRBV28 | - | TGTGCCAGCAGGCCCGGGCCTCGGGGAGAAAAACTGTTTTTT | CASRPGPRGEKLFF
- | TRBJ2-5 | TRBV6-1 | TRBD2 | TGTGCCAGCACCCGGGGGGAGGCTAAGGAGACCCAGTACTTC | CASTRGEAKETQYF
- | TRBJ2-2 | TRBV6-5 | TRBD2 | TGTGCCAGCAGTTACGGGACTAGCGGGGGGGCCGGGGAGCTGTTTTTT | CASSYGTSGGAGELFF
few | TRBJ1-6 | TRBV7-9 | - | TGTGCCAGCAGCTTACCGGGCGGTTCACCCCTCCACTTT | CASSLPGGSPLHF
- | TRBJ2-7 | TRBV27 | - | TGTGCCAGCAGTTTAAGTGGGGCTGGCTCCTACGAGCAGTACTTC | CASSLSGAGSYEQYF
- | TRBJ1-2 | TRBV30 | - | TGTGCCTGGAGTCCCAAGGACAGATCCGGGCACTATGGCTACACCTTC | CAWSPKDRSGHYGYTF
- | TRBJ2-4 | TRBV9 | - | TGTGCCAGCAGCCCAGGGGTAAACATTCAGTACTTC | CASSPGVNIQYF
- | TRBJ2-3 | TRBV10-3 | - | TGTGCCATCAGGGGGTTCACAGATACGCAGTATTTT | CAIRGFTDTQYF
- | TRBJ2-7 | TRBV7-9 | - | TGTGCCAGCAGCTTAGCGGGAGAGCAGTACTTC | CASSLAGEQYF
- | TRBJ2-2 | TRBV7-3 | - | TGTGCCAGCAGCCCCCGTAGGGGGGCGAACACCGGGGAGCTGTTTTTT | CASSPRRGANTGELFF
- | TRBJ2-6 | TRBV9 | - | TGTGCCAGCAGCCCAGGGTCTGGGGCCAACGTCCTGACTTTC | CASSPGSGANVLTF
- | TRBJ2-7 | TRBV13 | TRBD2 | TGTGCCAGCAGCGAATATAGCGGGGAAGACCCCTACGAGCAGTACTTC | CASSEYSGEDPYEQYF
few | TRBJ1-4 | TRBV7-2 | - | TGTGCCAGCAGCTTTATGGGGGCAGCCTCTAATGAAAAACTGTTTTTT | CASSFMGAASNEKLFF
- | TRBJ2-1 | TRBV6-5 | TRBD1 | TGTGCCAGCAGTTCCCCGGACAGGTACAATGAGCAGTTCTTC | CASSSPDRYNEQFF
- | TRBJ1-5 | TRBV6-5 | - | TGTGCCAGCAGTTACTCTACGTCAGAAGGTCAGCCCCAGCATTTT | CASSYSTSEGQPQHF
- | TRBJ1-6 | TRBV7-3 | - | TGTGCCAGCAGCTTAGCCGGGGATTCACCCCTCCACTTT | CASSLAGDSPLHF
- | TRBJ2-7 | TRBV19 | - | TGTGCCAGTACCCACGGGGGGCATGCCGGGGACGAGCAGTACTTC | CASTHGGHAGDEQYF
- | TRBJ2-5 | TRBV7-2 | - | TGTGCCAGCAGCGGTTTAGGCCAAGAGACCCAGTACTTC | CASSGLGQETQYF
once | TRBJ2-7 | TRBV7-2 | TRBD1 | TGTGCCAGCAGCTCGGGACAGGGGCGCTCCTACGAGCAGTACTTC | CASSSGQGRSYEQYF
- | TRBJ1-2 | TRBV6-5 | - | TGTGCCAGCAGTTTGGAGGCCCGACATCCCTCTTATGGCTACACCTTC | CASSLEARHPSYGYTF
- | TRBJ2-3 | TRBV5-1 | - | TGCGCCAGCAGCTTGGCGACTCGGACAGATACGCAGTATTTT | CASSLATRTDTQYF
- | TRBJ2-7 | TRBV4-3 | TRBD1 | TGCGCCAGCAGCCCGGGACAGGGGGCTTACGAGCAGTACTTC | CASSPGQGAYEQYF
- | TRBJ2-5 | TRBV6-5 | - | TGTGCCAGCAGTTACTCGGGGGGGCAGGAGACCCAGTACTTC | CASSYSGGQETQYF
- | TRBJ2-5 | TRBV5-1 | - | TGCGCCAGCAGCTCAGGGGCGGAGACCCAGTACTTC | CASSSGAETQYF
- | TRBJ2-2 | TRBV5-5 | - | TGTGCCAGCAGCTGGGGAACAGGGATGAACACCGGGGAGCTGTTTTTT | CASSWGTGMNTGELFF
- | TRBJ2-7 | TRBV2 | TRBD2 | TGTGCCAGCAGTGAGGGGGGACTAGCGGGAGCGTTTCTCGAGCAGTACTTC | CASSEGGLAGAFLEQYF
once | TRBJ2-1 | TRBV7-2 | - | TGTGCCAGCAGCTTATTGGGGGCGTTGGGTGAGCAGTTCTTC | CASSLLGALGEQFF
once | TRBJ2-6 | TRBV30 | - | TGTGCCTGGACGGTCGGAGGGGCCAACGTCCTGACTTTC | CAWTVGGANVLTF
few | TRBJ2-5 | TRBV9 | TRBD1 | TGTGCCAGCAGCGTAGGGACAGGTCCGGGTGAGACCCAGTACTTC | CASSVGTGPGETQYF
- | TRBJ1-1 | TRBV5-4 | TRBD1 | TGTGCCAGCAGCAAGGACAGGGGGCGGGTCATTGAAGCTTTCTTT | CASSKDRGRVIEAFF
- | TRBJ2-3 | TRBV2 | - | TGTGCCAGCAGCACTGGATTTAGCACAGATACGCAGTATTTT | CASSTGFSTDTQYF
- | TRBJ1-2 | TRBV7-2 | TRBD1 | TGTGCCAGCAGCTTAGAGGGGGCAGGCTACACCTTC | CASSLEGAGYTF
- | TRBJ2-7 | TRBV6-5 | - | TGTGCCAGCGCCCCCCCCGGCGGATACGAGCAGTACTTC | CASAPPGGYEQYF
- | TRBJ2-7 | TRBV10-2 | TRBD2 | TGCGCCAGCGTCCCCCGGACTAGTTACGAGCAGTACTTC | CASVPRTSYEQYF
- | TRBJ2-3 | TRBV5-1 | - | TGCGCCAGCACCCCCGGGCTAAGGAGGGATACGCAGTATTTT | CASTPGLRRDTQYF
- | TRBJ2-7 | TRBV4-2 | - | TGTGCCAGCAGCCAAGAATCGTGGGGGAACGGGGGCGAGCAGTACTTC | CASSQESWGNGGEQYF
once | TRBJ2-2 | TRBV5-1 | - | TGCGCCAGCAGCTCCCAGGGGCTAGCGGCTTACACCGGGGAGCTGTTTTTT | CASSSQGLAAYTGELFF